The sequence of this TCR beta chain was determined in a study of CD8+ T cells in alopecia areata. As concerns this clone: Its antigen is not identified.

Findings and limits, study-wide: Researchers reported that TCR sharing among patients proved less clear than in mice, possibly HLA-linked.

Investigators isolated RNA and reverse transcribed it into cDNA to act as the sequencing template. The assay was immunoSEQ multiplex PCR, and TCRdb's table has in-frame clones only and misses some. The profile covers some 170,000 clones, with 58% appearing a single time and 15% to 20% taken by the ten largest. Trimming took 7 bases from V and 1 from J, leaving 23 bases between them. The CDR3 totals 18 residues. The germline V gene has CDR1 MNHEY and CDR2 SMNVEV (reference sequence). Treatment noted: oral pan-JAK inhibitor, 5-10 mg twice daily. The chain uses TRBV27 and TRBJ2-4; D not certain. The clonotype comes from a human donor with alopecia areata. The sequences come from CD4+ T cells sorted from blood, collected at approximately week 60, from a patient treated with tofacitinib. The CDR3 loop reads CASNSLSGGPRAKNIQYF. The CDR3 DNA follows: TGTGCCAGCAACTCCCTCTCCGGTGGGCCGCGGGCCAAAAACATTCAGTACTTC.